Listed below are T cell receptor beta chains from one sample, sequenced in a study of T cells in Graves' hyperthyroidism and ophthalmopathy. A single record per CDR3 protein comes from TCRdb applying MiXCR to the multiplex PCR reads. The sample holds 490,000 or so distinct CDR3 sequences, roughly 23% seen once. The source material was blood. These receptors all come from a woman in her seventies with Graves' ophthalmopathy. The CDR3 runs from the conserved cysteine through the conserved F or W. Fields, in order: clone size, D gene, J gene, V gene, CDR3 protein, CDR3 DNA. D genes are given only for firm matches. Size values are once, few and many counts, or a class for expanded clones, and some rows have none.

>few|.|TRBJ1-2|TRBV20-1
CSASRSDLPFSYGYTF
TGCAGTGCTAGTAGGTCAGATCTACCGTTTAGCTATGGCTACACCTTC
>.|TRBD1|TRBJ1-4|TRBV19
CATQGQFNEKLFF
TGTGCCACCCAGGGACAGTTCAATGAAAAACTGTTTTTT
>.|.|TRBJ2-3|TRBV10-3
CAISESSTDTQYF
TGTGCCATCAGTGAGTCGTCAACAGATACGCAGTATTTT
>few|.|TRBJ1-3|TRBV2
CASSPDRPSFSGNTIYF
TGTGCCAGCAGTCCCGACAGGCCGTCCTTCTCTGGAAACACCATATATTTT
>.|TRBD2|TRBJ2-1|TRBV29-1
CSVLRLAGGPSYNEQFF
TGCAGCGTTTTGCGTCTAGCGGGAGGGCCTAGCTACAATGAGCAGTTCTTC
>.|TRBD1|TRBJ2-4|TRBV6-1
CASSEGDRFFSTKNIQYF
TGTGCCAGCAGTGAAGGGGACAGGTTTTTCAGCACCAAAAATATTCAGTACTTC
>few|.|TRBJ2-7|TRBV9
CASSAGLVYEQYF
TGTGCCAGCAGCGCCGGACTCGTCTACGAGCAGTACTTC
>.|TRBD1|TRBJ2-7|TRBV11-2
CASSLGADRGTYEQYF
TGTGCCAGCAGCTTAGGGGCGGACAGGGGCACCTACGAGCAGTACTTC
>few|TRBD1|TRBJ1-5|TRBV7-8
CASSPGTGARQPQHF
TGTGCCAGCAGCCCCGGGACAGGGGCGCGTCAGCCCCAGCATTTT
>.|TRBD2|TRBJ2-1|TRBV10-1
CASSPGTSGSKAYNEQFF
TGCGCCAGCAGCCCCGGGACTAGCGGGAGCAAAGCCTACAATGAGCAGTTCTTC
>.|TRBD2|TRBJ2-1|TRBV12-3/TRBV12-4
CASSVGLAGRNEQFF
TGTGCCAGCAGTGTGGGACTAGCGGGACGGAATGAGCAGTTCTTC
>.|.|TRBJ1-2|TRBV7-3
CASSSRIFRNYGYTF
TGTGCCAGCAGCTCCAGAATTTTCCGAAACTATGGCTACACCTTC
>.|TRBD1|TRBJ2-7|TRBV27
CASSLSGTGSYEQYF
TGTGCCAGCAGTTTGTCCGGGACAGGGTCCTACGAGCAGTACTTC
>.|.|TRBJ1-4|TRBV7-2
CASSPGGGREKLFF
TGTGCCAGCAGCCCGGGAGGGGGGAGAGAAAAACTGTTTTTT
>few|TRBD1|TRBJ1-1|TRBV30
CAWSVQRTGIFPEAFF
TGTGCCTGGAGTGTACAAAGGACAGGGATTTTCCCTGAAGCTTTCTTT
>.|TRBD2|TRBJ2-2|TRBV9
CASTHGASGRADTGELFF
TGTGCCAGCACTCATGGGGCTAGCGGGAGGGCCGACACCGGGGAGCTGTTTTTT
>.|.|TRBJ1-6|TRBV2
CASSYRVGNSPLHF
TGTGCCAGCAGTTACAGGGTCGGGAATTCACCCCTCCACTTT
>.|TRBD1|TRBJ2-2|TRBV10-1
CASSELGTANTGELFF
TGCGCCAGCAGTGAGCTAGGGACAGCGAACACCGGGGAGCTGTTTTTT
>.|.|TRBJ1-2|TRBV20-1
CSAREEREYGCTF
TGCAGTGCTAGAGAAGAGAGGGAATATGGCTGCACCTTC
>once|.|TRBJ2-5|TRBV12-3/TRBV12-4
CASPWERAQYF
TGTGCCAGCCCCTGGGAGAGGGCCCAGTACTTC
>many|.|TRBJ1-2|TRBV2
CASSVDRTRTYGYTF
TGTGCCAGCAGTGTGGACAGAACACGTACCTATGGCTACACCTTC
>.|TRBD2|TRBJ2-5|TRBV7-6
CASSWTSGRGKETQYF
TGTGCCAGCAGCTGGACTAGCGGGAGAGGGAAAGAGACCCAGTACTTC
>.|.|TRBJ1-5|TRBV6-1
CASRDLRAGNQPQHF
TGTGCCAGCAGGGATCTGCGGGCAGGCAATCAGCCCCAGCATTTT
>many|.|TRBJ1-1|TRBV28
CASKGLPSTEAFF
TGTGCCAGCAAGGGACTACCAAGCACTGAAGCTTTCTTT
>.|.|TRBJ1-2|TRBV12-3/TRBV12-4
CASSLVGEPNYGYTF
TGTGCCAGCAGTTTAGTGGGGGAACCTAACTATGGCTACACCTTC
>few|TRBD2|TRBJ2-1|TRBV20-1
CSARKTSGRVDEQFF
TGCAGTGCTAGAAAGACTAGCGGGAGAGTGGATGAGCAGTTCTTC
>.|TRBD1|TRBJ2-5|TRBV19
CASSSLTGALGETQYF
TGTGCCAGTAGTTCATTGACAGGGGCCCTCGGGGAGACCCAGTACTTC
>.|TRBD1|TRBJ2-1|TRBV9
CASSVGEGGWSYNEQFF
TGTGCCAGCAGCGTAGGTGAAGGGGGCTGGTCCTACAATGAGCAGTTCTTC
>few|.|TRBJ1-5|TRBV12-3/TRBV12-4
CASSSGSNPPQHF
TGTGCCAGCAGTTCGGGCAGCAATCCGCCCCAGCATTTT
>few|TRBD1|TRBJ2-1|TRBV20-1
CSATVGQGRNEQFF
TGCAGTGCTACTGTAGGACAGGGGAGGAATGAGCAGTTCTTC
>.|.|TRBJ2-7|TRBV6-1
CASNSPTTYEQYF
TGTGCCAGCAACTCCCCCACCACCTACGAGCAGTACTTC
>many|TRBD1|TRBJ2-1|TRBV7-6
CASSARDRNNEQFF
TGTGCCAGCAGCGCAAGGGACAGAAACAATGAGCAGTTCTTC
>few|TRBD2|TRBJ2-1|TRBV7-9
CASSSRLAGVGNEQFF
TGTGCCAGCAGCTCCCGACTAGCGGGAGTGGGCAATGAGCAGTTCTTC
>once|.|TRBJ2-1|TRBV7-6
CASSAGSGAGEQFF
TGTGCCAGCAGCGCAGGGTCGGGGGCCGGTGAGCAGTTCTTC
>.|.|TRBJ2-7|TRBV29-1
CSVYTSSGYEQYF
TGCAGCGTCTACACTAGCAGTGGCTACGAGCAGTACTTC
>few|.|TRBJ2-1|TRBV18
CASSPRTTRGGNEQFF
TGTGCCAGCTCACCAAGGACTACCAGGGGGGGGAATGAGCAGTTCTTC
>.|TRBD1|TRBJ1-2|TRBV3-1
CASGQGARGYTF
TGTGCCAGCGGACAGGGGGCGCGGGGCTACACCTTC
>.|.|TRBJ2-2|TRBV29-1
CSGYRTGELFF
TGCAGCGGCTACAGGACCGGGGAGCTGTTTTTT
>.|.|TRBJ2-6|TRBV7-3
CASSPMWGGGGTGANVLTF
TGTGCCAGCAGCCCCATGTGGGGGGGGGGCGGGACTGGGGCCAACGTCCTGACTTTC